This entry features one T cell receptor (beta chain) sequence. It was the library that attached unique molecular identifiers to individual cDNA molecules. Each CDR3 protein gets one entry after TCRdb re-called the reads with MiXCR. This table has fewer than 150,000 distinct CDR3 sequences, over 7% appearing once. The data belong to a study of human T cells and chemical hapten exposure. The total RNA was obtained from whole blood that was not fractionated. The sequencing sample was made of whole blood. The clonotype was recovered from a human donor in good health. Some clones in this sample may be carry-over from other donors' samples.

The CDR3 DNA is TGTGCCAGCAGCTTGAGCCTTAGTCTGAACACTGAAGCTTTCTTT. This sequence encodes CASSLSLSLNTEAFF. This sequence joins TRBV13 and TRBJ1-1; D gene uncertain. The V gene lost 3 bases and the J gene lost 0 bases, with 11 bases spanning the gap. Germline CDR1 and CDR2: PRHDT and FYEKMQ (reference sequence). The CDR3 consists of 15 residues.